This T cell receptor (beta chain) was obtained from a study of blood T cell repertoires in COVID-19. Looking at the study overall: Samples taken during acute and convalescent COVID-19 were collected in the United States, Italy and Spain.

Profiled with immunoSEQ multiplex PCR; TCRdb holds only in-frame clones, not every one. The sample yields roughly 150,000 clones, around 74% seen once. CDR1 and CDR2 (germline): MNHNS, SASEGT. CDR3 size: 14 residues. V was cut by 1 base and J by 4 bases, with 8 bases left in between. The chain recombines TRBV6-1 with TRBJ2-1; tentative D call: TRBD1 (6 bases). The material sequenced was peripheral blood. This TCR was recovered from a woman aged 80 or older with acute or convalescent COVID-19. CDR3 in DNA: TGTGCCAGCAGTGAAGGGACAGATTACAATGAGCAGTTCTTC. This encodes CASSEGTDYNEQFF.